This TCR beta chain came from a study of T cells in Graves' hyperthyroidism and ophthalmopathy. General study findings and limits: Classification by a 13 V-J model distinguished ophthalmopathy from stable hyperthyroidism.

Amplification targeted TCR beta CDR3 regions from RNA transcripts. Using the HTBI primer set, a first-round RT-PCR was run on the TCR CDR3. MiXCR was run by TCRdb on the multiplex PCR reads, yielding one entry per CDR3 protein. Among roughly 350,000 distinct CDR3 sequences listed, over 11% were seen once. Patients counted as stable if ophthalmopathy did not develop within 18 months. Diagnoses were made from clinical symptoms, serum measures (thyroxine and TRAb), thyroid ultrasound and orbital computed tomography. This clonotype was seen many times. What it recognizes is unknown. The sequence was collected from a woman in her thirties with Graves' hyperthyroidism. Material for sequencing was blood.

CDR3 region: CSASRGIAFGSNQPQHF. The CDR3 nucleotides read TGCAGTGCTAGCCGGGGGATCGCTTTCGGGAGCAATCAGCCCCAGCATTTT. The genes are TRBV20-1 and TRBJ1-5; the D gene is possibly TRBD1 (5 bases). Trimming pared 3 bases from V and 1 base from J, leaving 19 bases between. This CDR3 has 17 amino acids. Germline values: CDR1 DFQATT, CDR2 SNEGSKA (reference sequence).